One and the same sample provided the 7 T cell receptor beta chains below, sequenced in a study of CD8+ T cells in alopecia areata (dated 2018 in TCRdb). The sample's time point label is to be understood as: around 28 days on oral tofacitinib. What the treatment or condition label conveys for this sample: oral pan-JAK inhibitor, 5-10 mg twice daily. Library preparation was by the immunoSEQ multiplex PCR assay. To provide template for TCR sequencing, every sample had RNA extracted and reverse transcribed into cDNA. TCRdb carries this immuneACCESS record with in-frame sequences only. Its versions omit some clonotypes, under half of them owing to an unresolved V gene in the studies checked, with the rest unexplained. This sample is represented by over 200,000 clones; around 66% of them were singletons. Roughly 4.2% of the sample goes to the ten largest clones. Sequenced here: CD4+ T cells sorted from blood, sampled at week 4, from a patient treated with tofacitinib. These receptors originate from a human donor with alopecia areata.

J is TRBJ1-2 and V is TRBV10-3; unclear D gene. This CDR3 has 13 amino acids. The germline V and J ends were trimmed by 0 bases and 2 bases, with 4 bases remaining between them. Germline CDR1 ENHRY, CDR2 SYGVKD. CDR3 DNA: TGTGCCATCAGTGAGTCGGGGAACTATGGCTACACCTTC. Its protein product is CAISESGNYGYTF.

A word on this clone: Other DNA sequences in the sample encode the same CDR3. The rearrangement uses TRBV9 and TRBJ2-7; 11 bases align to TRBD2. Trimming took 0 bases from V and 4 from J; bases not matched to a gene: 3. The germline V gene has CDR1 SGDLS and CDR2 YYNGEE. The CDR3 covers 15 residues. In DNA, the CDR3 is TGTGCCAGCAGCGTAGGCCCTAGCGGGGGGTACGAGCAGTACTTC. Encoded protein: CASSVGPSGGYEQYF.

The chain couples TRBV6-6 to TRBJ2-7; 9 bases are a match to TRBD1. With V trimmed by 8 bases and J by 4 bases, 6 bases remained unmatched. Germline V CDR1 and CDR2: MNHNY, SVGAGI (reference sequence). This CDR3 spans 13 amino acids. CDR3 nucleotide sequence: TGTGCCAGCGGACGACAGGGGGGGTACGAGCAGTACTTC. This codes for CASGRQGGYEQYF.

This clone was observed a handful of times. Sequence at one end of the junction differs from germline and may be a read error. This sequence joins TRBV6-1 and TRBJ2-5, with no clear D. The CDR3 is 13 amino acids. Germline V gene data show CDR1 as MNHNS and CDR2 as SASEGT. The CDR3 sequence is CAISEVRSQTQYF. The CDR3 nucleotides read TGTGCCATCAGTGAAGTGAGGTCACAGACCCAGTACTTC.

The chain uses TRBV4-1 and TRBJ1-4, with D tentatively TRBD1 (5 bases). V lost 3 bases and J lost 8, with 16 bases in between. This CDR3 region has 15 residues. Germline assignment: CDR1 MGHRA and CDR2 YSYEKL. The CDR3 region is CASSHDLVTAEKLFF. CDR3 nucleotides: TGCGCCAGCAGCCACGATCTAGTGACAGCAGAAAAACTGTTTTTT.

The rearrangement uses TRBV28 and TRBJ2-6; no clear D gene. V gave up 5 bases and J gave up 0 bases, with 11 bases separating them. Germline CDR1 and CDR2: MDHEN and SYDVKM. The CDR3 is made up of 16 amino acids. This CDR3 reads CASSIDPYSGANVLTF. In nucleotides, the CDR3 is TGTGCCAGCAGTATTGACCCCTACTCTGGGGCCAACGTCCTGACTTTC.

The chain has TRBV30 and TRBJ2-3; the D call may be TRBD1 or TRBD2 (5 bases each). This CDR3 is built from 11 residues. Trimming cost V 7 bases and J 2 bases, with 7 bases left between them. Germline V CDR1 and CDR2: GTSNPN, SVGIG (reference sequence). CDR3 in amino acids: CASGTTDTQYF. Here the CDR3 DNA reads TGTGCCTCCGGGACCACAGATACGCAGTATTTT.